Sequencing of this T cell receptor (beta chain) was carried out in a study of CD8+ T cells in alopecia areata (dated by TCRdb to 2017 to 2018). Regarding the research as a whole: The treated patients took part in an open-label pilot trial in which moderate-to-severe alopecia areata was treated with oral tofacitinib at 5 to 10 mg twice daily. Amplification of TCRbeta CDR3 regions was done by immunoSEQ multiplex PCR using 35 Vbeta forward primers and 13 Jbeta reverse primers. The study used high-throughput TCRbeta sequencing to examine T cell clonal expansion in alopecia areata, in both the C3H/HeJ mouse model and human patients. Patients stayed on tofacitinib for 6 to 18 months and then had 6 months of follow-up off drug so that delayed response and recurrence could be assessed. In treated patients, disease severity was measured using the SALT score, which gives the percentage of scalp surface area affected. Human TCRbeta sequencing covered scalp tissue and sorted CD4+ and CD8+ peripheral blood T cells from patchy and totalis/universalis alopecia areata patients and healthy controls. Biopsies were taken from tofacitinib-treated patients at baseline and at 4 and 24 weeks of treatment, and a later scalp biopsy was taken in several of the tofacitinib-treated patients. RNA was extracted with the PAXgene miRNA kit for fixed scalp, the miRNeasy kit for PBMCs, and the RNeasy kit for mouse skin. Clonality in the scalp was compared among normal scalp (n=4), patchy alopecia areata scalp (n=8), and alopecia totalis/universalis scalp (n=8). On the study overall, not on this receptor specifically: Because the treated cohort was small and had only one nonresponder, larger studies are needed to examine links between baseline CD8+ expansion and response. Unlike mouse skin, which is dominated by gammadelta T cells, normal human skin has resident alphabeta T cells that are also sequenced, and this complicates analysis of the scalp TCR repertoire. Compared with mice, TCR sequences shared between patients were less clear, possibly partly because of HLA diversity across the patient population. Tofacitinib significantly decreased scalp clonality and the number of expanded CD8+ clones among the top 100 scalp clones. During tofacitinib treatment, many expanded lesional clones remained in scalp and blood, and this persistence may partly explain relapse after treatment is stopped. Higher clonality and more expanded CD8+ clones were observed in lesional scalp than in normal scalp, particularly in alopecia totalis/universalis, a finding suggestive of antigenic drive.

The method was the immunoSEQ multiplex PCR assay. For TCR sequencing, RNA was extracted from every sample and reverse transcribed into cDNA to serve as template. SuperScript III was used for first-strand cDNA synthesis, primed with a 2:1 mix of oligo-dT and random hexamers. A synthetic immune receptor repertoire was used to assess amplification bias, and residual bias was removed computationally. From the authors' description of their analysis: Raw reads were preprocessed for error removal, and CDR3 was defined according to IMGT conventions as running from the conserved cysteine to phenylalanine. To get clonality, Shannon entropy was normalized by log2 of the number of productive unique TCRs and the result was subtracted from 1. CD4 or CD8 identity of scalp clones was inferred by cross-referencing scalp TCRbeta sequences with sorted blood CD4 and CD8 repertoires. TCRdb carries this immuneACCESS record with in-frame sequences only. Its versions omit some clonotypes, under half of them owing to an unresolved V gene in the studies checked, with the rest unexplained. V and J calls and clone size are given by that table; D and trimming were obtained from the DNA. This sample is represented by some 19,000 clones; around 50% of them were singletons. Under 8.5% of the sample lies in the top ten.

Concerning this clone itself: Its antigen is unknown. No clone much larger than this one lies a single base away; base qualities are absent.

Including the terminal cysteine and phenylalanine, the CDR3 comprises 16 residues. The entry retains the CDR3 DNA only, 48 bases that are in frame from base 1. Sequences SGDLS (CDR1) and YYNGEE (CDR2) are obtained from the germline V gene. Trimming leaves V shorter by 2 bases and J shorter by 0 bases, with the junction holding 6 bases beyond the gene matches. Read against the paper, the sample's time point label means: more than three weeks on oral tofacitinib. Per the publication, the treatment or condition label means: oral pan-JAK inhibitor, 5-10 mg twice daily. Lesional scalp punch biopsies and peripheral blood were obtained from alopecia areata patients. Human scalp biopsies went straight into PAXgene tissue containers for immediate fixation.

The sequence joins TRBV9 to TRBJ2-3, with 7 bases aligning to TRBD2. The receptor was isolated from a human donor with alopecia areata. The sample in question was skin, obtained at week 4, from a patient treated with tofacitinib. The CDR3 sequence is CASSVGGRASTDTQYF. Here is the DNA: TGTGCCAGCAGCGTCGGGGGGAGAGCTAGCACAGATACGCAGTATTTT.